Below, 19 T cell receptor beta chains from the same sample are listed, as sequenced in a study of graft-versus-host responses after intestinal transplantation. Antigens of these TCRs are unknown. Repertoires were generated with immunoSEQ multiplex PCR, while TCRdb's copy carries only in-frame clones and drops some. The sample has around 95,000 clones, 87% seen once. This material consisted of unstimulated CD4+ T cells sorted from spleen or lymph node cells, taken before transplant. The receptor source for this set is a human donor who was the organ donor for an intestinal transplant.

This clone was observed a few times. The chain employs TRBV10-3 and TRBJ1-3, with TRBD1 matching over 10 bases. The CDR3 has 16 residues. V gave up 6 bases and J gave up 0 bases; unmatched junction bases: 5. Germline assignment: CDR1 ENHRY and CDR2 SYGVKD. The CDR3 bases are TGTGCCATCAGACGACAGGGGGCGAGCTCTGGAAACACCATATATTTT. It is translated as CAIRRQGASSGNTIYF.

The chain couples TRBV5-5 to TRBJ1-2; no firm D call. CDR1 and CDR2 from the germline V gene are SGHKS and YYEKEE (reference sequence). CDR3 length: 16 residues. V was cut by 3 bases and J by 5 bases, with 20 bases left in between. CDR3 amino acids: CASSSSVIGGLYGYTF. The CDR3 nucleotides are TGTGCCAGCAGCTCAAGTGTGATTGGCGGCTTATATGGCTACACCTTC.

The chain couples TRBV7-9 to TRBJ2-1, with D uncertain. Per germline, CDR1 SEHNR and CDR2 FQNEAQ (reference sequence). The CDR3 is made up of 13 amino acids. Trimming pared 5 bases from V and 0 bases from J, leaving 5 bases between. CDR3 coding DNA: TGTGCCAGCAGCCTCTCCTCCTACAATGAGCAGTTCTTC. The encoded protein is CASSLSSYNEQFF.

DNA for the CDR3: TGCGCCAGCAGCTTGGTAGGACAGCGGTTCGGGGTTGGCGAGCAGTACTTC. It yields the protein CASSLVGQRFGVGEQYF. This chain links TRBV5-1 with TRBJ2-7; TRBD1 might be the D (6 bases). The germline gives CDR1 SGHRS, CDR2 YFSETQ. Trimming stripped 0 bases from V and 6 bases from J, with 22 bases between. The CDR3 runs to 17 residues.

This clone appeared once. The chain recombines TRBV30 with TRBJ2-7; D unclear. CDR3 length equals 15 residues. The germline V gene encodes CDR1 GTSNPN and CDR2 SVGIG (reference sequence). V lost 4 bases to trimming and J lost 0 bases, with 16 bases between them. CDR3 coding DNA: TGTGCCTGGAATCGTGGCTCCCCGAGCTCCTACGAGCAGTACTTC. Its translation is CAWNRGSPSSYEQYF.

V usage is TRBV6-1 and J usage is TRBJ2-2, with no clear D. The ends were cut back, 3 bases at V and 5 bases at J, with 13 bases in the middle. Germline lookup yields CDR1 MNHNS and CDR2 SASEGT. This CDR3 region has 15 residues. CDR3 in DNA: TGTGCCAGCAGTGACTTAGGGAAGTCAACCGGGGAGCTGTTTTTT. This encodes CASSDLGKSTGELFF.

The gene calls are TRBV6-5 and TRBJ2-2, with 7 positions matching TRBD1. This CDR3 has 14 residues. CDR1 is MNHEY and CDR2 is SVGAGI in the germline V gene. V lost 2 bases, J lost 3 bases, and 0 bases stayed unmatched. The CDR3 protein is CASSYRGHTGELFF. The CDR3, as DNA: TGTGCCAGCAGTTACAGGGGGCACACCGGGGAGCTGTTTTTT.

This clone was seen just once. This sequence joins TRBV4-1 and TRBJ2-2, with D tentatively TRBD1 (5 bases). The ends were cut back, 4 bases at V and 6 bases at J, with 15 bases in the middle. The germline V gene has CDR1 MGHRA and CDR2 YSYEKL. The CDR3 contains 15 residues. The CDR3 coding sequence is TGCGCCAGCAGCCCAGAAAACAGGATCTCCGGGGAGCTGTTTTTT. Protein: CASSPENRISGELFF.

The chain is built from TRBV9 and TRBJ2-5; D is ambiguous. The CDR3 is 13 residues long. Deletions cut 3 bases from V and 2 bases from J, with 8 bases between. CDR1 is SGDLS, CDR2 YYNGEE, per germline. For the CDR3, the DNA is TGTGCCAGCAGCGCCTATTTTCAAGAGACCCAGTACTTC. This codes for CASSAYFQETQYF.

The rearrangement links TRBV5-6 to TRBJ1-4; D not certain. This CDR3 has 13 residues. Germline V gene data show CDR1 as SGHDT and CDR2 as YYEEEE. V shed 4 bases and J shed 8 bases, with 12 bases lying between them. Here the CDR3 DNA reads TGTGCCAGCAGCATACGGACGGTCGAAAAACTGTTTTTT. Translating it yields CASSIRTVEKLFF.

The rearrangement joins TRBV4-1 to TRBJ2-2, with D possibly matching TRBD2 (7 bases). The CDR3 runs 16 residues. The V end was cut by 3 bases, the J end by 4 bases, with 15 bases between. The V gene's germline CDR1 is MGHRA and CDR2 YSYEKL. CDR3 sequence reads: CASSHPKGGSTGELFF. For the CDR3, the DNA is TGCGCCAGCAGCCACCCGAAGGGGGGGTCCACCGGGGAGCTGTTTTTT.

In this sample, this clone turned up a few times. V is TRBV6-1 and J is TRBJ1-3, with D hard to call. This CDR3 comprises 11 residues. Germline V gene sequence: CDR1 MNHNS, CDR2 SASEGT. V was pared by 4 bases and J by 4 bases, with 2 bases between. The CDR3 reads CASSVGNTIYF. CDR3 nucleotide sequence: TGTGCCAGCAGTGTGGGAAACACCATATATTTT.

The rearrangement uses TRBV11-2 and TRBJ1-5; D gene uncertain. The CDR3 runs 13 residues. Trimming removed 5 bases from V and 3 bases from J, with 8 bases in between. CDR1 and CDR2 (germline): SGHAT, FQNNGV. The CDR3: CASSLGSNQPQHF. The DNA for the CDR3 is TGTGCCAGCAGCCTAGGTTCCAATCAGCCCCAGCATTTT.

V gene TRBV4-1 combines with J gene TRBJ2-2, with a weak D call TRBD2 (5 bases). Trimming took off 0 bases at V and 6 bases at J, with 14 bases between the two ends. The CDR3 runs 16 residues. Germline CDR1 reads MGHRA; CDR2 reads YSYEKL. The CDR3 loop is CASSQDYLGGAGELFF. CDR3 DNA: TGCGCCAGCAGCCAAGATTACCTAGGAGGCGCCGGGGAGCTGTTTTTT.

The chain carries TRBV28 and TRBJ2-5, with D possibly being TRBD2 (7 bases). This CDR3 is 16 amino acids long. Per the germline V gene, CDR1 is MDHEN and CDR2 is SYDVKM. V was shortened by 0 bases and J by 4 bases, with 15 bases between the two germline ends. In DNA form, the CDR3 reads TGTGCCAGCAGTTTATGGTCCGCGGGGGCGGGAGAGACCCAGTACTTC. It specifies CASSLWSAGAGETQYF.

This chain joins TRBV11-3 and TRBJ2-6; TRBD2 matches at 7 bases. The CDR3 runs 16 residues. The germline CDR1 and CDR2 sequences are SGHNT and YENEEA. Trimming removed 5 bases from V and 3 bases from J; junction bases left unmatched: 7. CDR3 sequence: CASSLRGGIGANVLTF. The CDR3 DNA follows: TGTGCCAGCAGCCTTAGGGGAGGGATTGGGGCCAACGTCCTGACTTTC.

This clone was seen a few times. The chain links TRBV10-3 to TRBJ1-5, with a tentative D call TRBD1 (6 bases). Germline CDR1 is ENHRY and CDR2 is SYGVKD. The CDR3 runs 14 residues. V lost 2 bases, J lost 1 base, and 6 bases lay in between. As DNA, the CDR3 is TGTGCCATCAGTGAGGGGGGCAGCAATCAGCCCCAGCATTTT. Translated, it gives CAISEGGSNQPQHF.

The chain employs TRBV6-4 and TRBJ2-3, with D perhaps TRBD1 or TRBD2 (5 bases each). V lost 0 bases, J lost 6 bases, and 13 bases lay in between. Germline CDR1 reads MRHNA; CDR2 reads SNTAGT. CDR3 length equals 15 residues. The CDR3 here is CASSDSGTRADTQYF. In nucleotides, the CDR3 is TGTGCCAGCAGTGACTCCGGGACCCGCGCGGATACGCAGTATTTT.

V usage is TRBV13 and J usage is TRBJ2-7; possible D gene TRBD2, 5 bases. This CDR3 has 15 residues. V gave up 1 base and J gave up 8 bases, with 18 bases separating them. Germline V lookup: CDR1 PRHDT, CDR2 FYEKMQ (reference sequence). The CDR3 reads CASSLVGGVVNKQYF. CDR3 nucleotide sequence: TGTGCCAGCAGCTTAGTAGGAGGAGTAGTAAACAAGCAGTACTTC.